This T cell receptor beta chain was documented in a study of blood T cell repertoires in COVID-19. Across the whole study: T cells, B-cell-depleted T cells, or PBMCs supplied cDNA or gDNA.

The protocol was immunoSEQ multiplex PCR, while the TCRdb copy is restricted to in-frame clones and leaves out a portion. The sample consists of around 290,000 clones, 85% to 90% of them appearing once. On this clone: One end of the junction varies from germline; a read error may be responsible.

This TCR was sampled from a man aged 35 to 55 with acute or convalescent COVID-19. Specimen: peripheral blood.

The CDR3: CASSLDRGIGNTIYF. As DNA, the CDR3 is TGTGCCAGCAGCCTAGACAGGGGGATTGGAAACACCATATATTTT. The J gene is TRBJ1-3, the V gene TRBV11-2; 9 bases are shared with TRBD1. This CDR3 has 15 residues. CDR1 and CDR2 (germline): SGHAT, FQNNGV.